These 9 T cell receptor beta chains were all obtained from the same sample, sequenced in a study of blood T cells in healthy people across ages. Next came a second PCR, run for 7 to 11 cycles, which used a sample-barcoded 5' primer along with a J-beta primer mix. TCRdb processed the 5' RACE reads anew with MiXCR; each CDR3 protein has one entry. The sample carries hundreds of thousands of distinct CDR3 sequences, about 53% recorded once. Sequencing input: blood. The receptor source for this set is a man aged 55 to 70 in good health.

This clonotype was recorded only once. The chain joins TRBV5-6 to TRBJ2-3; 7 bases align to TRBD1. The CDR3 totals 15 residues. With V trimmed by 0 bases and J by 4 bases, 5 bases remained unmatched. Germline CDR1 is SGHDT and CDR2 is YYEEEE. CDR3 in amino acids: CASSLGDRAADTQYF. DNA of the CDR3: TGTGCCAGCAGCTTGGGCGACAGGGCAGCAGATACGCAGTATTTT.

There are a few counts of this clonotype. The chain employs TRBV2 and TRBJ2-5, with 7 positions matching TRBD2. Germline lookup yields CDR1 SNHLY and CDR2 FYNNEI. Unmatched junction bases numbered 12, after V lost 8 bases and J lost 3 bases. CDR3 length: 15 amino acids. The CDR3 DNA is TGTGCCAGCTATCCGGGACGGGGGGTTAAAGAGACCCAGTACTTC. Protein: CASYPGRGVKETQYF.

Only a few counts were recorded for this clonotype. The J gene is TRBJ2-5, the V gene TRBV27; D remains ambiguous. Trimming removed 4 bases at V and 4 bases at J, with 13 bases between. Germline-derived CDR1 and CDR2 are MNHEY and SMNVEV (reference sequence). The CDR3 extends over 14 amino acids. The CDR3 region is CASSSQVSRETQYF. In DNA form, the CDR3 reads TGTGCCAGCAGTTCCCAAGTCTCCAGAGAGACCCAGTACTTC.

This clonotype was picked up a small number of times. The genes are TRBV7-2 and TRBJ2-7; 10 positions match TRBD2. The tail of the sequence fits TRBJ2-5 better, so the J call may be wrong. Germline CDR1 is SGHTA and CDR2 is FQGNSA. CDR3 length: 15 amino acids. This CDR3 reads CASSSPLAGVETQYF. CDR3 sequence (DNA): TGTGCCAGCAGCTCCCCTCTAGCGGGGGTTGAGACCCAGTACTTC.

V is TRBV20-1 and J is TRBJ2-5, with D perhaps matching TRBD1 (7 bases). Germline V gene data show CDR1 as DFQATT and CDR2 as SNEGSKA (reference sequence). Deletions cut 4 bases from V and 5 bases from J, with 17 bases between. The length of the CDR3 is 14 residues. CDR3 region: CSAIGGGLGETQYF. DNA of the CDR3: TGCAGTGCTATTGGAGGGGGCCTGGGGGAGACCCAGTACTTC.

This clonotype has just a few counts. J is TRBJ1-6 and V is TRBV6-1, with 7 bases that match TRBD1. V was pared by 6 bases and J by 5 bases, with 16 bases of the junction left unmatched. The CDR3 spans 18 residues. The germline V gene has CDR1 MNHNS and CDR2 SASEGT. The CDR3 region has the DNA TGTGCCAGCAGGTTTCTTGCGGGACAGAGGATTCATAATTCACCCCTCCACTTT. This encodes CASRFLAGQRIHNSPLHF.

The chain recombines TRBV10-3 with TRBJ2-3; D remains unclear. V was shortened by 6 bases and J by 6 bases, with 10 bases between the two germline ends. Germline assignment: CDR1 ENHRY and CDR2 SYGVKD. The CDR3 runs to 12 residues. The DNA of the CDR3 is TGTGCCATCAGGGCGGCCGCGGATACGCAGTATTTT. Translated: CAIRAAADTQYF.

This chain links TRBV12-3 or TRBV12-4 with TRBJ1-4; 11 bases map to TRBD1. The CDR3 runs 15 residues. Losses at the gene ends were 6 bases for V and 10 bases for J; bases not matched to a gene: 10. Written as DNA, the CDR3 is TGTGCCAGCAGGGATAGCGGGACAGGGGGGAGAAAACTGTTTTTT. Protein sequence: CASRDSGTGGRKLFF.

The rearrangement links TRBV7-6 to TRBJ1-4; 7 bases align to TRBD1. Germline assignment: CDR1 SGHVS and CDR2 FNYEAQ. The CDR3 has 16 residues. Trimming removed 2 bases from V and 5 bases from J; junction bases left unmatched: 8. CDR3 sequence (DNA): TGTGCCAGCAGCTTACCTAATCCAGGGGGGAATGAAAAACTGTTTTTT. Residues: CASSLPNPGGNEKLFF.